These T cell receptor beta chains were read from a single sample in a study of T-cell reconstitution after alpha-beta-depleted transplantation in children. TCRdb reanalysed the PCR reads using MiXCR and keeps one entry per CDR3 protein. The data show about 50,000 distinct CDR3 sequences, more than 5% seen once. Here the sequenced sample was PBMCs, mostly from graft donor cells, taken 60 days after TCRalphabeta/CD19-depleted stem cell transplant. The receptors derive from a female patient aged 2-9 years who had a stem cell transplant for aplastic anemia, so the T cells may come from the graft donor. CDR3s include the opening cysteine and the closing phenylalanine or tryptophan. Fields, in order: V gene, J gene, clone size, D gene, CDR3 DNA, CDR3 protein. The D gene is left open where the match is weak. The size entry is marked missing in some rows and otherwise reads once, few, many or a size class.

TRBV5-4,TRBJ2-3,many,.,TGTGCCAGCAGCTTGGCCAATACAGATACGCAGTATTTT,CASSLANTDTQYF
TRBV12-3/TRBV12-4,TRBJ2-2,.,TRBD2,TGTGCCAGCAGTCCCCCAGCGGGAGAGACGGGAACCGGGGAGCTGTTTTTT,CASSPPAGETGTGELFF
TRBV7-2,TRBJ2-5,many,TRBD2,TGTGCCAGCAGCCGCGGGGGGGTTGGAGAGACCCAGTACTTC,CASSRGGVGETQYF
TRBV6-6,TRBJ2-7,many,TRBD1,TGTGCCAGCACACCTAGGACAGGGGTCGAGCAGTACTTC,CASTPRTGVEQYF
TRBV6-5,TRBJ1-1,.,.,TGTGCCAGCAGTTCCTACGCAAGAACAGGTGAAGCTTTCTTT,CASSSYARTGEAFF
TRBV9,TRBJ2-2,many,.,TGTGCCAGCAGCGTAGCATCGGGCGGGGAGCTGTTTTTT,CASSVASGGELFF
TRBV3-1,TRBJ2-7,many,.,TGTGCCAGCAGCGGGGACCTTGCCTACGAGCAGTACTTC,CASSGDLAYEQYF
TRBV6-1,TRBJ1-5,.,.,TGTGCCAGCAGCCACGCTGGGAGGTATAGCAATCAGCCCCAGCATTTT,CASSHAGRYSNQPQHF
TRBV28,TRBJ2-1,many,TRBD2,TGTGCCAGCAGTTTCGGGACTAGCGGCATATACAATGAGCAGTTCTTC,CASSFGTSGIYNEQFF
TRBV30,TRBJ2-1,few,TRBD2,TGTGCCTGGAGTGTAAGGGGACTAGGTCCCTACAATGAGCAGTTCTTC,CAWSVRGLGPYNEQFF
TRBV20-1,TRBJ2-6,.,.,TGCAGTGCTAGAGCAGGGGGGCCCGGTGGGGCCAACGTCCTGACTTTC,CSARAGGPGGANVLTF
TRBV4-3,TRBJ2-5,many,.,TGCGCCAGCAGCTCCAGTGGTGGGGTGGCCCAGTACTTC,CASSSSGGVAQYF
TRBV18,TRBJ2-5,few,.,TGTGCCAGCTCACCAATCGGGGAGACCCAGTACTTC,CASSPIGETQYF
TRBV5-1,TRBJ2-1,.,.,TGCGCCAGCGGACAGACCTACAATGAGCAGTTCTTC,CASGQTYNEQFF
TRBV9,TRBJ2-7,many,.,TGTGCCAGCAGCGTTCCCCCAGACTCCTACGAGCAGTACTTC,CASSVPPDSYEQYF
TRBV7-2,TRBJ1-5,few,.,TGTGCCAGCAGCTTAGGTCTGGGTTATAGCAATCAGCCCCAGCATTTT,CASSLGLGYSNQPQHF
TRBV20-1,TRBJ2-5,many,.,TGCAGTGCTAGAGATGACCAAGAGACCCAGTACTTC,CSARDDQETQYF
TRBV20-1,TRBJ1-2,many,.,TGCAGTGCTAGAGACGGCACGACGGGAAGTGGCTACACCTTC,CSARDGTTGSGYTF
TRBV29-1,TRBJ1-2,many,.,TGCAGCGACGGTTCTGGCTACACCTTC,CSDGSGYTF
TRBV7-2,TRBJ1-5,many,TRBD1,TGTGCCAGCAGCAGAGACAGGGTTCAGCCCCAGCATTTT,CASSRDRVQPQHF
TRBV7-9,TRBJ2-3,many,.,TGTGCCAGCAGCTTAGACAGCCTCCCTTCAACAGATACGCAGTATTTT,CASSLDSLPSTDTQYF
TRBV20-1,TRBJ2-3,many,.,TGCAGTGCTAGAGATCGGGACAGAAAATCGGGGGCAGATACGCAGTATTTT,CSARDRDRKSGADTQYF
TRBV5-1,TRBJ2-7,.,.,TGCGCCAGCAGGCTGGCGGGCGAGCAGTACTTC,CASRLAGEQYF
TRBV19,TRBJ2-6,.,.,TGTGCCAGTAGTATAGATTCGGGGATATCCAACGTCCTGACTTTC,CASSIDSGISNVLTF
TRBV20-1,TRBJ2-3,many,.,TGCAGTGCCCCCCTCTGGACTAGCACAGATACGCAGTATTTT,CSAPLWTSTDTQYF
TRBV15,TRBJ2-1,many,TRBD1,TGTGCCACCAGCAGTGCTACAGGGGGCGCGGGCAATGAGCAGTTCTTC,CATSSATGGAGNEQFF
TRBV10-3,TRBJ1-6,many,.,TGTGCCATCAGTGAGCGAGAGAGTTCACCCCTCCACTTT,CAISERESSPLHF
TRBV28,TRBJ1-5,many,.,TGTGCCAGCACCGGTAGGGCGTATCAGCCCCAGCATTTT,CASTGRAYQPQHF
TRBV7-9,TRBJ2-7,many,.,TGTGCCAGCAGCCCCGGGAACTCCTACGAGCAGTACTTC,CASSPGNSYEQYF
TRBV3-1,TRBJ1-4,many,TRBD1,TGTGCCAGCAGCCAAGTCGGGACAGGCCTTAATGAAAAACTGTTTTTT,CASSQVGTGLNEKLFF
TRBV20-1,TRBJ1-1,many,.,TGCAGTGCTAGCCCAGGCTTTAGCACTGAAGCTTTCTTT,CSASPGFSTEAFF
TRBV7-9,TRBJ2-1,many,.,TGTGCCAGCAGCTTATCGAGGGATACCTACAATGAGCAGTTCTTC,CASSLSRDTYNEQFF
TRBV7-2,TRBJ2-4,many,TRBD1,TGTGCCAGCAGCCGGCGACAGGGAGCCAAAAACATTCAGTACTTC,CASSRRQGAKNIQYF
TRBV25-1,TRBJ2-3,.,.,TGTGCCAGCAGTGAATCGGACAGACATACGCAGTATTTT,CASSESDRHTQYF
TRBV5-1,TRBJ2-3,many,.,TGCGCCAGCAGCTTGTCGGTGGCAGACGCAGATACGCAGTATTTT,CASSLSVADADTQYF